Listed below are T cell receptor beta chains from one sample, sequenced in a study of Graves' ophthalmopathy and Graves' hyperthyroidism. MiXCR, applied by TCRdb to the multiplex PCR reads, yields one record per CDR3 protein. Of fewer than 650,000 distinct CDR3 sequences detected, about a fifth appear once; the ten largest clones hold around 6.9%. Sequenced material: peripheral blood. The receptors come from a young woman with stable Graves' hyperthyroidism. Some clones in this sample may be carry-over from other donors' samples. Both conserved end residues are part of each CDR3. A D gene is named only where the DNA matches it firmly. Clone size appears in some rows only: once, few, many, or a class for an expanded clone.

DNA: TGTGCCAGCAGTCTCGCGAGGTCACAGCCCCAGCATTTT
CDR3: CASSLARSQPQHF
V: TRBV12-3/TRBV12-4
J: TRBJ1-5
length: 13
size: many
D: .

DNA: TGTGCTAGTGGTTTGGTACTTGGGATTGCCGAGCAGTACTTC
CDR3: CASGLVLGIAEQYF
V: TRBV12-5
J: TRBJ2-7
length: 14
size: many
D: .

DNA: TGTGCCAGCAGTTACGGTCGGGGCCTGGGGGCCAAAAACATTCAGTACTTC
CDR3: CASSYGRGLGAKNIQYF
V: TRBV6-5
J: TRBJ2-4
length: 17
size: many
D: .

DNA: TGTGCCAGCAGTCGGACAGGGGAGTACTACGAGCAGTACTTC
CDR3: CASSRTGEYYEQYF
V: TRBV6-1
J: TRBJ2-7
length: 14
size: .
D: TRBD1

DNA: TGTGCCTGGAGTCCACTTTTTACAGGGGAAGCTTTCTTT
CDR3: CAWSPLFTGEAFF
V: TRBV30
J: TRBJ1-1
length: 13
size: few
D: .

DNA: TGTGCCAGCAGTTCACAGAGCTCCTACGAGCAGTACTTC
CDR3: CASSSQSSYEQYF
V: TRBV5-1
J: TRBJ2-7
length: 13
size: many
D: .

DNA: TGCAGTGCTAGAGAAGGGGGAAACACCATATATTTT
CDR3: CSAREGGNTIYF
V: TRBV20-1
J: TRBJ1-3
length: 12
size: many
D: .

DNA: TGTGCCAGCAAGGAAACAGATTACGAGCAGTACTTC
CDR3: CASKETDYEQYF
V: TRBV28
J: TRBJ2-7
length: 12
size: many
D: .

DNA: TGTGCCAGCAGCCTGACTAGCGGGATCACCTACGAGCAGTACTTC
CDR3: CASSLTSGITYEQYF
V: TRBV28
J: TRBJ2-7
length: 15
size: many
D: TRBD2

DNA: TGTGCCAGCAGTCCCGGGGGGCCCGGGGAGCAGTACTTC
CDR3: CASSPGGPGEQYF
V: TRBV2
J: TRBJ2-7
length: 13
size: .
D: .

DNA: TGCAGTGTTCGGGGGCCGAGGACCTACGAGCAGTACTTC
CDR3: CSVRGPRTYEQYF
V: TRBV20-1
J: TRBJ2-7
length: 13
size: many
D: .

DNA: TGTGCCAGCAGCTTAGGGGTGGGACAGAAGAACTATGGCTACACCTTC
CDR3: CASSLGVGQKNYGYTF
V: TRBV11-2
J: TRBJ1-2
length: 16
size: .
D: TRBD1

DNA: TGTGCCAGCAGTTTTCACAGGGAGAATTCACCCCTCCACTTT
CDR3: CASSFHRENSPLHF
V: TRBV27
J: TRBJ1-6
length: 14
size: .
D: .